Listed below are T cell receptor beta chains from one sample, sequenced in a study of blood T cell repertoires in COVID-19. Method: immunoSEQ multiplex PCR; TCRdb's copy keeps in-frame clones and lacks some. There are more than 200,000 clones in the sample; around four fifths occur only once, and approximately 7.4% lies in the top ten. What was sequenced was peripheral blood. The origin of the receptors is a woman aged 45-65 years with acute or convalescent COVID-19. Both conserved end residues are part of each CDR3. A D gene is named only where the DNA matches it firmly. The listing skips clone size in some rows; elsewhere it reads once, few, many or a size class.

j_call | v_call | d_call | clone_size | cdr3_nt | cdr3_aa
TRBJ2-7 | TRBV9 | TRBD2 | NA | TGTGCCAGCAGCCCCCGGACTAGCGGGAGTTACGAGCAGTACTTC | CASSPRTSGSYEQYF
TRBJ2-3 | TRBV29-1 | NA | NA | TGCAGCAAAAGGGAGGGCACAGATACGCAGTATTTT | CSKREGTDTQYF
TRBJ2-1 | TRBV11-3 | NA | NA | TGTGCCAGCAGCTCGCCTCGGTCCGGGGAGCAGTTCTTC | CASSSPRSGEQFF
TRBJ2-3 | TRBV29-1 | TRBD1 | NA | TGCAGCGTTGGGGGCACAGGGGTAACGCAGTATTTT | CSVGGTGVTQYF
TRBJ1-5 | TRBV19 | NA | NA | TGTGCCAGTAGTAGTCGGCAGGATGGCAATCAGCCCCAGCATTTT | CASSSRQDGNQPQHF
TRBJ1-1 | TRBV7-9 | NA | NA | TGTGCCAGCAGCTTAGCACAGGAGCCCTATGAAGCTTTCTTT | CASSLAQEPYEAFF
TRBJ2-7 | TRBV24-1 | TRBD2 | NA | TGTGCCACCAGTGATTCGACTAGCGGAAACGCCCTATACGAGCAGTACTTC | CATSDSTSGNALYEQYF
TRBJ2-1 | TRBV7-2 | TRBD2 | NA | TGTGCCAGCAGCTTAGTGGTAGCGGGAAGGAATGAGCAGTTCTTC | CASSLVVAGRNEQFF
TRBJ2-3 | TRBV24-1 | TRBD1 | NA | TGTGCCACCAAAGCCGAGGGGGCGCCCACAGATACGCAGTATTTT | CATKAEGAPTDTQYF
TRBJ2-1 | TRBV7-3 | TRBD1 | NA | TGTGCCAGCAGCTCGGACAGGGCAGGAGGGGAGCAGTTCTTC | CASSSDRAGGEQFF
TRBJ1-6 | TRBV12-3/TRBV12-4 | NA | NA | TGTGCCAGCCGGGGGGGGCATAATTCACCCCTCCACTTT | CASRGGHNSPLHF
TRBJ2-7 | TRBV30 | NA | NA | TGTGCCTGGGTAGAGCAGGGGATGATCGAGGACGAGCAGTACTTC | CAWVEQGMIEDEQYF
TRBJ2-7 | TRBV3-1/TRBV3-2 | NA | NA | TGTGCCAGCAGCAACGGGGTGGGAGGTTACGAGCAGTACTTC | CASSNGVGGYEQYF
TRBJ1-1 | TRBV25-1 | NA | NA | TGTGCCAGCAGTGTCCCCGAAGGGGAATTCTTT | CASSVPEGEFF
TRBJ2-1 | TRBV11-3 | TRBD2 | NA | TGTGCCAGCAGCTTGCGGACTAGCGGGAGACCCTACAATGAGCAGTTCTTC | CASSLRTSGRPYNEQFF
TRBJ2-5 | TRBV14 | TRBD2 | once | TGTGCCAGCAGCCTAGGTTATCGGGGGACTCTAGCGGACCAAGAGACCCAGTACTTC | CASSLGYRGTLADQETQYF
TRBJ2-4 | TRBV19 | TRBD1 | once | TGTGCCAGTCACAGGGGCTGGCAGAATGACATTCAGTACTTC | CASHRGWQNDIQYF
TRBJ2-3 | TRBV2 | NA | once | TGTGCCAGCAGTGAATGGCCAACGGGCCCAGTACGGGGAGATACGCAGTATTTT | CASSEWPTGPVRGDTQYF
TRBJ1-1 | TRBV28 | TRBD1 | NA | TGTGCCAGCATTGGATCGGGACAGGGTGACACTGAAGCTTTCTTT | CASIGSGQGDTEAFF
TRBJ2-7 | TRBV28 | NA | NA | TGTGCCAGCAGTACTACTTACGAGCAGTACTTC | CASSTTYEQYF
TRBJ1-5 | TRBV19 | TRBD1 | NA | TGTGCCAGTAGCGCAACAGGGGATTACAATCAGCCCCAGCATTTT | CASSATGDYNQPQHF
TRBJ2-7 | TRBV30 | TRBD2 | NA | TGTGCCTGGAGTCCCGCCCCCGGACTAGCGGTTTACGAGCAGTACTTC | CAWSPAPGLAVYEQYF
TRBJ2-2 | TRBV27 | NA | NA | TGTGCCAGCAGTTTATCTTTCCTAGGACAAACCGGGGAGCTGTTTTTT | CASSLSFLGQTGELFF
TRBJ1-5 | TRBV2 | NA | NA | TGTGCCAGCACCACCCAGGGGCAAACTAGCAATCAGCCCCAGCATTTT | CASTTQGQTSNQPQHF
TRBJ2-1 | TRBV24-1 | TRBD1 | NA | TGTGCCACCAGTCCAGGGGGCAGGGATGAGCAGTTCTTC | CATSPGGRDEQFF
TRBJ2-1 | TRBV18 | TRBD2 | NA | TGTGCCAGCTCACCGGGACTAGCGGGAGGGCAGGGCCTAAGGGTCAGCTCCTACAATGAGCAGTTCTTC | CASSPGLAGGQGLRVSSYNEQFF
TRBJ1-6 | TRBV30 | NA | NA | TGTGCCTGGAGAGGGGCCTTCGGTTCACCCCTCCACTTT | CAWRGAFGSPLHF
TRBJ1-5 | TRBV19 | NA | NA | TGTGCCAGTAGTATAGCCCAGGTTAGTCAGCCCCAGCATTTT | CASSIAQVSQPQHF
TRBJ1-5 | TRBV21-1 | NA | NA | TGTGCCAGCTATTGGGACAGTTCGGGATTTAGCAATCAGCCCCAGCATTTT | CASYWDSSGFSNQPQHF
TRBJ2-3 | TRBV29-1 | TRBD2 | NA | TGCAGCGTCCTGACTAGCGGGAGTGCAGATACGCAGTATTTT | CSVLTSGSADTQYF
TRBJ2-7 | TRBV11-2 | TRBD1 | NA | TGTGCCAGCAGCTCGCGGACAGGGCTGAGGGAGCAGTACTTC | CASSSRTGLREQYF
TRBJ2-1 | TRBV7-2 | NA | NA | TGTGCCAGCAGCTTAGCGGGAGGCCATACAAGGCAGTTCTTC | CASSLAGGHTRQFF
TRBJ1-2 | TRBV5-4 | TRBD1 | many | TGTGCCAGCACCCCAACTCCAGGGGGCGAGAGTGGCTACACCTTC | CASTPTPGGESGYTF
TRBJ2-7 | TRBV30 | TRBD2 | NA | TGTGCCTGGAGTGTACGGACTAGCGGGAGTTACGAGCAGTACTTC | CAWSVRTSGSYEQYF
TRBJ2-5 | TRBV11-2 | NA | NA | TGTGCCAGCAGCTTATTCGCCGGGGAGACCCAGTACTTC | CASSLFAGETQYF
TRBJ2-3 | TRBV7-2 | TRBD2 | NA | TGTGCCAGCAGCTTAAGGCTAGCGGGAGGGTATACGCAGTATTTT | CASSLRLAGGYTQYF
TRBJ2-7 | TRBV2 | TRBD2 | few | TGTGCCAGCGGAACTAGCGGGAGGGCCGACGAGCAGTACTTC | CASGTSGRADEQYF
TRBJ1-1 | TRBV5-1 | NA | NA | TGCGCCAGCAGCCCGGAGGGACGGATGAACACTGAAGCTTTCTTT | CASSPEGRMNTEAFF
TRBJ2-3 | TRBV18 | TRBD1 | once | TGTGCCAGCTCACTGGGACAGGGGAACTCAGATACGCAGTATTTT | CASSLGQGNSDTQYF
TRBJ2-1 | TRBV2 | NA | few | TGTGCCAGCAGTGAAGTCTTGCCCCGGGACTCAACTAGCAATGAGCAGTTCTTC | CASSEVLPRDSTSNEQFF
TRBJ1-1 | TRBV12-3/TRBV12-4 | NA | NA | TGTGCCAGCAGGAGGGAAACTGAAGCTTTCTTT | CASRRETEAFF
TRBJ2-1 | TRBV5-6 | TRBD2 | NA | TGTGCCAGCAGCCCCCTCCTAGCGGGAGAGGGCAATGAGCAGTTCTTC | CASSPLLAGEGNEQFF
TRBJ2-1 | TRBV24-1 | TRBD1 | few | TGTGCCACCAGTGATTTCCTACAGGGGACCTACAATGAGCAGTTCTTC | CATSDFLQGTYNEQFF
TRBJ2-2 | TRBV5-4 | NA | NA | TGTGCCAGCAGCTTGGGAGGGCCGGGAACCGGGGAGCTGTTTTTT | CASSLGGPGTGELFF
TRBJ2-5 | TRBV29-1 | NA | NA | TGCAGCGTTGAAGTAGGAGGGCCGGGGGAGACCCAGTACTTC | CSVEVGGPGETQYF
TRBJ1-4 | TRBV11-2 | TRBD1 | NA | TGTGCCAGCAGCTTGGGACAGGGGAATGAAAAACTGTTTTTT | CASSLGQGNEKLFF